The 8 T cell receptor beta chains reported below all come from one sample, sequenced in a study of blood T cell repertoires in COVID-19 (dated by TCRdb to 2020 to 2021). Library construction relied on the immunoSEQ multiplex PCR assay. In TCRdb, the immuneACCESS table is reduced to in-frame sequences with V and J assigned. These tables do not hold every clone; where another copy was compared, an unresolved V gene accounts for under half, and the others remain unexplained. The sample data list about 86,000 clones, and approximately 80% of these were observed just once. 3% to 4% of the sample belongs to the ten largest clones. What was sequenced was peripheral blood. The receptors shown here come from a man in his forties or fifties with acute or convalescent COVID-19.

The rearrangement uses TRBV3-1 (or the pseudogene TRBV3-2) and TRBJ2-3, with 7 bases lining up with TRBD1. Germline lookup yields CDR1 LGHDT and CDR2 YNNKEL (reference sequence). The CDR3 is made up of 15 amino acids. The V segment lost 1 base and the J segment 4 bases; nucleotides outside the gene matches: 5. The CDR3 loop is CASSQVKGAADTQYF. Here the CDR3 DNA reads TGTGCCAGCAGCCAAGTAAAGGGGGCGGCAGATACGCAGTATTTT.

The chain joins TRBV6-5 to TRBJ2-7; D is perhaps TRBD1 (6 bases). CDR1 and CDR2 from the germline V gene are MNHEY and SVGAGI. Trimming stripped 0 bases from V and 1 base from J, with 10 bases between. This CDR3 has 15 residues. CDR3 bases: TGTGCCAGCAGTTACTCGATGGACAGATCCTACGAGCAGTACTTC. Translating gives CASSYSMDRSYEQYF.

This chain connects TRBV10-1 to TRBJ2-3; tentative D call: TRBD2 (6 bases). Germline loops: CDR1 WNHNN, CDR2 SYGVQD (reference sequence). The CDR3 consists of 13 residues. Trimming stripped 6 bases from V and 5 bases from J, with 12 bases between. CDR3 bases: TGCGCCAGCAGGCCGGCCGGGGGAGATACGCAGTATTTT. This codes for CASRPAGGDTQYF.

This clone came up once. CDR3 sequence (DNA): TGTGCCAGCAGCTTGGATAGGGGTACTGAAGCTTTCTTT. The encoded protein is CASSLDRGTEAFF. The V gene is TRBV5-4, the J gene TRBJ1-1; D is possibly TRBD1 (5 bases). The CDR3 is 13 amino acids. The germline gives CDR1 SGHNT, CDR2 YYREEE (reference sequence). Trimming left V 0 bases short and J 5 bases short, with 8 bases between.

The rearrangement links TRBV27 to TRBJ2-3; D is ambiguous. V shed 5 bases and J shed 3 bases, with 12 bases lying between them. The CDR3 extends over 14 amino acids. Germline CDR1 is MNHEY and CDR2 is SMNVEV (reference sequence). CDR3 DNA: TGTGCCAGCAGTCCCAGTCTAGGTACAGATACGCAGTATTTT. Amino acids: CASSPSLGTDTQYF.

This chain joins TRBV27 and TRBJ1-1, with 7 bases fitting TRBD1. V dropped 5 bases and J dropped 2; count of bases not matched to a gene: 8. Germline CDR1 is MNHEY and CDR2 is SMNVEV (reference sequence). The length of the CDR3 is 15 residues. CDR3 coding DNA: TGTGCCAGCAGTCCGGACAGGCCACCTAACACTGAAGCTTTCTTT. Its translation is CASSPDRPPNTEAFF.

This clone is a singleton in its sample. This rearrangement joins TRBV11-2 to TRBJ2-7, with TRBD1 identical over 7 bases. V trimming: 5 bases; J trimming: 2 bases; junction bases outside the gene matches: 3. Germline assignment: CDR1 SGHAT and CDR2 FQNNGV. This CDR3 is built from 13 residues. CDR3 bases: TGTGCCAGCAGCCTGGGACAGACCTACGAGCAGTACTTC. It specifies CASSLGQTYEQYF.

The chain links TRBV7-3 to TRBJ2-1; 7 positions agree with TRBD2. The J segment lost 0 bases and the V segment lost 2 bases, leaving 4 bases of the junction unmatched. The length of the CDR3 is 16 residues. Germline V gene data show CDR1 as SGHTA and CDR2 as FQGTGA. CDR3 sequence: CASSLYGGSSYNEQFF. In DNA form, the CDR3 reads TGTGCCAGCAGCTTATACGGCGGGAGCTCCTACAATGAGCAGTTCTTC.